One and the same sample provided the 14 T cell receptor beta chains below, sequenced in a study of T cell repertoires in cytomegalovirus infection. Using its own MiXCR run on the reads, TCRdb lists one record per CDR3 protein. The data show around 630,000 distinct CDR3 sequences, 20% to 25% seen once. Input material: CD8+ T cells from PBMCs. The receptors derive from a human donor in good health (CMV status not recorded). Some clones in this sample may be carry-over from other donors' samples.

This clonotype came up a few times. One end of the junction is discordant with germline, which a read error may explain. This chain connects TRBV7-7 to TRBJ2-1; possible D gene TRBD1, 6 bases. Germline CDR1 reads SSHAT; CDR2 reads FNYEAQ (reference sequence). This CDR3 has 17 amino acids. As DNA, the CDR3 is TGTGCTAGCAGCTTAGACATCGGCAGGGGCCTCGGGAATGAGCAGTTCTTC. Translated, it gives CASSLDIGRGLGNEQFF.

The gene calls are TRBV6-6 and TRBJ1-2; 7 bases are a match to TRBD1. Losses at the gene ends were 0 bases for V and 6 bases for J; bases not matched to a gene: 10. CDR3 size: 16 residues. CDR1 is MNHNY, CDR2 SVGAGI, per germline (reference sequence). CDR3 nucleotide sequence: TGTGCCAGCAGTTACTCCCCGAGCGGTGGGACAGATGGCTACACCTTC. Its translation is CASSYSPSGGTDGYTF.

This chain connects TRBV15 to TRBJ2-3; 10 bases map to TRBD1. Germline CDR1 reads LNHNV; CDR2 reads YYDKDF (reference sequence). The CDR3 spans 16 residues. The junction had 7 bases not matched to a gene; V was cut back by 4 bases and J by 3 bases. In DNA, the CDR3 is TGTGCCACCAGCAAATTACCGGGACAGGGGACAGATACGCAGTATTTT. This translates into CATSKLPGQGTDTQYF.

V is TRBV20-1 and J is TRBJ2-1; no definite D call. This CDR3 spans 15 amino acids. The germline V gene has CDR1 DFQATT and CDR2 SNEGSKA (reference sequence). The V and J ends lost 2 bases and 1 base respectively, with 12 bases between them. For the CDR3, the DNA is TGCAGTGCTAGACCGCCGGACGTGTCCTACAATGAGCAGTTCTTC. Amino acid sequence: CSARPPDVSYNEQFF.

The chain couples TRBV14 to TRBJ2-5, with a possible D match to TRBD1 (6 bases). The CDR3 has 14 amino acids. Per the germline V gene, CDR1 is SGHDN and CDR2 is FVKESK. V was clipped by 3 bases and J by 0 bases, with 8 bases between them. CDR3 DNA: TGTGCCAGCAGCCATGGGGACAACCAAGAGACCCAGTACTTC. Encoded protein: CASSHGDNQETQYF.

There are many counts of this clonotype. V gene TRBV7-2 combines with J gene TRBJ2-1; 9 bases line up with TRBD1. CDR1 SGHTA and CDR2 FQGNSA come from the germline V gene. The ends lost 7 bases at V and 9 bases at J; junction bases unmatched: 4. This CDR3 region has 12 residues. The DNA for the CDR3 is TGTGCCAGCACCACAGGGGGCAGTGAGCAGTTCTTC. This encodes CASTTGGSEQFF.

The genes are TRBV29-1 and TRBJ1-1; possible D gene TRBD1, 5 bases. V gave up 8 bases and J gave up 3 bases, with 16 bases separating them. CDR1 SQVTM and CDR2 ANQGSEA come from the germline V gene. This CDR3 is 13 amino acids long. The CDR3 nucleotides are TGCAGCTTGAGTTCAGGGCCTGACACTGAAGCTTTCTTT. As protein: CSLSSGPDTEAFF.

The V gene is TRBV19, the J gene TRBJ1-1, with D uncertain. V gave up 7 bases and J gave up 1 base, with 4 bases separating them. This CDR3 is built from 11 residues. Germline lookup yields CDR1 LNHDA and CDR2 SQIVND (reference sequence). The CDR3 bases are TGTGCCAGTATGGCGAACACTGAAGCTTTCTTT. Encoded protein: CASMANTEAFF.

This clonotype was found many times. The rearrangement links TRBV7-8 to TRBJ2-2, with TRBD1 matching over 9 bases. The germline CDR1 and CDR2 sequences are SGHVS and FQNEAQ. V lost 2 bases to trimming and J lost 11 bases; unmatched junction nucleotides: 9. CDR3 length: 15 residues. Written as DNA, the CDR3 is TGTGCCAGCAGCTTACGGACAGGGGCCCGTCTCGAGCTGTTTTTT. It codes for CASSLRTGARLELFF.

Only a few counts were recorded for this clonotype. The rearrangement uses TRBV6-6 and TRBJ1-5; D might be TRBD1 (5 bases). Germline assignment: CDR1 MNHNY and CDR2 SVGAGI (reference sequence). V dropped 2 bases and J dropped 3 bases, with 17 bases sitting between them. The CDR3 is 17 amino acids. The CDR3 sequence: CASSYPTWGEDNQPQHF. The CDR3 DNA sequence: TGTGCCAGCAGTTACCCTACGTGGGGGGAAGACAATCAGCCCCAGCATTTT.

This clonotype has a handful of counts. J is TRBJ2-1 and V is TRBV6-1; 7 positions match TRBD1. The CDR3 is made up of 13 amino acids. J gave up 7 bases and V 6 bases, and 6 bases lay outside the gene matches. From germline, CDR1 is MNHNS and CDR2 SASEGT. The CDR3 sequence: CASSFRGMNEQFF. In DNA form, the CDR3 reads TGTGCCAGCAGCTTCAGGGGGATGAATGAGCAGTTCTTC.

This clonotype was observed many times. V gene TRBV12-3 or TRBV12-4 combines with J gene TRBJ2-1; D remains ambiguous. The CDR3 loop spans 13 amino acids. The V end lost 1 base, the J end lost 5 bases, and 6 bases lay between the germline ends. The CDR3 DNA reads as TGTGCCAGCAGTTTAGACAGCCACAATGAGCAGTTCTTC. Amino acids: CASSLDSHNEQFF.

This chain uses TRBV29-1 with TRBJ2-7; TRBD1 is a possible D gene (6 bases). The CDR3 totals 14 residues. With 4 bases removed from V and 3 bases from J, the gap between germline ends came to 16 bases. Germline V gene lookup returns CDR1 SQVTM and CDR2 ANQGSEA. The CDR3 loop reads CSVVPGPTGYEQYF. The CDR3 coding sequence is TGCAGCGTTGTCCCAGGACCGACAGGCTACGAGCAGTACTTC.

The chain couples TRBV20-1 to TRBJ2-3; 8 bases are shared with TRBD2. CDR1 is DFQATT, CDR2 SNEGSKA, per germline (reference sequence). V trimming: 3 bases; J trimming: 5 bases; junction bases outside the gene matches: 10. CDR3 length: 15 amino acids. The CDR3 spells CSARDRGGRGDTQYF. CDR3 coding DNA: TGCAGTGCTAGGGATCGGGGGGGCCGTGGAGATACGCAGTATTTT.